A selection of T cell receptor beta chains follows, all from one sample in a study of control samples from healthy donors and cancer patients. The method was immunoSEQ multiplex PCR; TCRdb's version includes in-frame clones alone and lacks a portion of them. The sample has about 210,000 clones, and its top ten clones hold less than 2.5%. The source material was blood. The receptors shown here come from a woman between 25 and 40 years old in good health. The CDR3 runs from the conserved cysteine through the conserved F or W. Fields, in order: D gene, CDR3 length, J gene, V gene, CDR3 protein, CDR3 DNA. The D gene is left open where the match is weak.

>NA|11|TRBJ2-7|TRBV20-1
CSATGFDEQYF
TGCAGTGCTACAGGGTTCGACGAGCAGTACTTC
>NA|15|TRBJ1-5|TRBV28
CASRSAGTNNQPQHF
TGTGCCAGCAGATCTGCCGGGACAAACAATCAGCCCCAGCATTTT
>NA|14|TRBJ1-2|TRBV4-2
CASSQRETNYGYTF
TGTGCCAGCAGCCAACGGGAAACTAACTATGGCTACACCTTC
>NA|14|TRBJ1-3|TRBV19
CASSRRDSGNTIYF
TGTGCCAGTAGCCGCAGGGATTCTGGAAACACCATATATTTT
>NA|14|TRBJ1-4|TRBV3-1/TRBV3-2
CASSQEGGGGKLFF
TGTGCCAGCAGCCAAGAAGGAGGGGGGGGAAAACTGTTTTTT
>TRBD1|15|TRBJ1-2|TRBV5-3
CARRRGDRGLYGYTF
TGTGCCAGAAGGAGGGGAGACAGGGGGCTTTATGGCTACACCTTC
>TRBD2|16|TRBJ2-3|TRBV5-1
CASSETSGGATDTQYF
TGCGCCAGCAGCGAGACTAGCGGGGGGGCCACAGATACGCAGTATTTT
>NA|21|TRBJ2-6|TRBV28
CASSIPSGELKPYSGANVLTF
TGTGCCAGCAGTATTCCTAGTGGGGAGCTGAAGCCGTACTCTGGGGCCAACGTCCTGACTTTC
>TRBD1|14|TRBJ1-2|TRBV7-2
CASSLDRDGYGYTF
TGTGCCAGCAGCCTGGACAGGGACGGCTATGGCTACACCTTC
>TRBD1|14|TRBJ1-2|TRBV6-5
CASSSGQVSNGYTF
TGTGCCAGCAGCTCCGGACAGGTTTCTAATGGCTACACCTTC
>NA|17|TRBJ2-5|TRBV10-3
CAISESGLPIGQETQYF
TGTGCCATCAGTGAGTCCGGCCTTCCAATCGGGCAAGAGACCCAGTACTTC
>NA|12|TRBJ2-1|TRBV27
CASSTNNNEQFF
TGTGCCAGCAGTACTAATAACAATGAGCAGTTCTTC
>TRBD1|14|TRBJ1-5|TRBV6-2/TRBV6-3
CASSLGQGRQPQHF
TGTGCCAGCAGTTTGGGACAGGGGAGGCAGCCCCAGCATTTT
>NA|14|TRBJ1-2|TRBV4-3
CASSQDEDQFGYTF
TGCGCCAGCAGCCAAGATGAGGATCAGTTTGGCTACACCTTC
>TRBD1|14|TRBJ1-3|TRBV2
CASSDRGTGNTIYF
TGTGCCAGCAGTGACAGGGGGACTGGAAACACCATATATTTT
>NA|19|TRBJ1-2|TRBV28
CASSPYKGRLWAEDYGYTF
TGTGCCAGCAGCCCTTATAAGGGCCGCCTATGGGCTGAGGACTATGGCTACACCTTC
>NA|15|TRBJ1-2|TRBV10-3
CAISESNHGTWGYTF
TGTGCCATCAGTGAGTCGAATCACGGAACGTGGGGCTACACCTTC
>NA|11|TRBJ1-1|TRBV6-5
CASSSRSRFFF
TGTGCCAGCAGTTCTAGGTCCAGGTTTTTCTTT
>TRBD1|15|TRBJ1-1|TRBV19
CASKGTGPQNTEAFF
TGTGCCAGTAAGGGGACAGGACCACAGAACACTGAAGCTTTCTTT
>NA|11|TRBJ1-1|TRBV7-8
CASSGRAEAFF
TGTGCCAGCAGCGGCCGGGCTGAAGCTTTCTTT
>TRBD2|16|TRBJ2-1|TRBV6-6
CASSQGLGGSYNEQFF
TGTGCCAGCAGTCAAGGACTAGGCGGCTCCTACAATGAGCAGTTCTTC
>NA|13|TRBJ2-7|TRBV4-2
CASSQGSRGEQYF
TGTGCCAGCAGCCAAGGATCCAGGGGCGAGCAGTACTTC
>TRBD1|11|TRBJ1-2|TRBV29-1
CSVPTGGGYTF
TGCAGCGTACCGACAGGGGGTGGCTACACCTTC
>NA|13|TRBJ2-1|TRBV12-3/TRBV12-4
CTSSTGAYNEQFF
TGTACCAGCAGTACCGGGGCCTACAATGAGCAGTTCTTC
>NA|16|TRBJ2-1|TRBV4-2
CASSQDVVSTYNEQFF
TGTGCCAGCAGCCAAGATGTCGTCTCCACCTACAATGAGCAGTTCTTC
>NA|14|TRBJ2-5|TRBV7-9
CASRIPGPGETQYF
TGTGCCAGCAGGATCCCGGGGCCGGGAGAGACCCAGTACTTC
>TRBD2|14|TRBJ2-7|TRBV2
CASDGTSGAYEQYF
TGTGCCAGCGATGGGACTAGCGGGGCCTACGAGCAGTACTTC
>NA|13|TRBJ2-2|TRBV15
CATASGNTGELFF
TGTGCCACCGCCTCCGGAAACACCGGGGAGCTGTTTTTT
>NA|15|TRBJ1-6|TRBV2
CASSLNRDSISPLHF
TGTGCCAGCAGTCTAAACAGGGATAGTATTTCACCCCTCCACTTT
>NA|15|TRBJ1-2|TRBV5-1
CASSLSGRSNYGYTF
TGCGCCAGCAGCCTTTCGGGACGGTCTAACTATGGCTACACCTTC
>NA|15|TRBJ1-6|TRBV27
CASSFIARLNSPLHF
TGTGCCAGCAGTTTTATCGCAAGGCTTAATTCACCCCTCCACTTT
>NA|17|TRBJ1-1|TRBV21-1
CASSKRGRGGGYTEAFF
TGTGCCAGCAGCAAAAGGGGAAGGGGAGGAGGGTACACTGAAGCTTTCTTT
>TRBD1|13|TRBJ1-4|TRBV6-2/TRBV6-3
CASSSGGGEKLFF
TGTGCCAGCAGCTCAGGGGGAGGTGAAAAACTGTTTTTT
>NA|19|TRBJ1-1|TRBV3-1/TRBV3-2
CASSQGLAWGLSPNTEAFF
TGTGCCAGCAGCCAAGGACTCGCTTGGGGATTGTCCCCGAACACTGAAGCTTTCTTT